This passage covers 7 T cell receptor beta chains from one sample sequenced in a study of blood T cell repertoires in COVID-19. The table came from immunoSEQ multiplex PCR; TCRdb's copy has only in-frame clones and leaves some out. The sample records 97,000 or so clones, approximately 82% being singletons. Sample: peripheral blood. The origin of the receptors is a man between 65 and 85 years old with active or convalescent COVID-19.

This clone was seen once. The chain recombines TRBV10-2 with TRBJ1-2; a weak D match, TRBD1 (6 bases). Germline assignment: CDR1 WSHSY and CDR2 SAAADI. The CDR3 extends over 12 amino acids. Trimming removed 0 bases from V and 14 bases from J, with 13 bases in between. This CDR3 is CASSESWDTITF. The CDR3 nucleotides are TGCGCCAGCAGTGAGTCTTGGGACACTATAACCTTC.

In DNA form, the CDR3 reads TGCGCCAGCAGCTTGGCCCCTGCGAATGAGCAGTTCTTC. It yields the protein CASSLAPANEQFF. J is TRBJ2-1 and V is TRBV5-1; the D is unclear. From germline, CDR1 is SGHRS and CDR2 YFSETQ. The V end was cut by 0 bases, the J end by 7 bases, with 8 bases between. CDR3 length equals 13 residues.

The chain employs TRBV6-5 and TRBJ1-2; TRBD1 might be the D (6 bases). Germline CDR1 is MNHEY and CDR2 is SVGAGI. This CDR3 spans 11 amino acids. V lost 9 bases to trimming and J lost 2 bases, with 7 bases between them. CDR3 in amino acids: CASGGNYGYTF. In nucleotides, the CDR3 is TGTGCCAGTGGGGGCAACTATGGCTACACCTTC.

The V gene is TRBV6-5, the J gene TRBJ1-2; D remains unclear. Germline V lookup: CDR1 MNHEY, CDR2 SVGAGI. Deletions cut 6 bases from V and 6 bases from J, with 14 bases between. This CDR3 region has 13 residues. This CDR3 is CASSTSWRDGYTF. The CDR3 DNA reads TGTGCCAGCAGCACCTCCTGGCGGGATGGCTACACCTTC.

Only one count was recorded for this clone. The chain joins TRBV19 to TRBJ1-1, with D perhaps matching TRBD1 (5 bases). V gave up 2 bases and J gave up 6 bases, with 19 bases separating them. This CDR3 has 16 amino acids. CDR1 is LNHDA, CDR2 SQIVND, per germline (reference sequence). The CDR3 loop is CASSIFLSRGAAEAFF. The DNA of the CDR3 is TGTGCCAGTAGTATATTTCTGTCGCGCGGGGCGGCTGAAGCTTTCTTT.

V usage is TRBV24-1 and J usage is TRBJ2-1; 9 bases are shared with TRBD2. The CDR3 has 16 residues. The ends lost 4 bases at V and 7 bases at J; junction bases unmatched: 10. Germline CDR1 is KGHDR and CDR2 is SFDVKD. CDR3 sequence reads: CATSEGSGGKGNEQFF. CDR3 sequence (DNA): TGTGCCACCAGTGAGGGTAGCGGGGGCAAGGGGAATGAGCAGTTCTTC.

The table lists this clone with a few counts. A read error may account for a junction end that differs from germline. The rearrangement joins TRBV7-7 to TRBJ1-1; perhaps TRBD1 as D (5 bases). Germline V gene sequence: CDR1 SSHAT, CDR2 FNYEAQ (reference sequence). This CDR3 contains 13 residues. In nucleotides, the CDR3 is TGTGCTAGCAGCTCCAGGGAGGACACTGAAGCTTTCTTT. Amino acid sequence: CASSSREDTEAFF. The whole variable domain, remainder taken from reference TRBV7-7 and TRBJ1-1, is GAGVSQSPRYKVTKRGQDVTLRCDPISSHATLYWYQQALGQGPEFLTYFNYEAQPDKSGLPSDRFSAERPEGSISTLTIQRTEQRDSAMYRCASSSREDTEAFFGQGTRLTVV.